A selection of T cell receptor beta chains follows, all from one sample in a study of cytomegalovirus exposure and HLA in healthy donors. The assay was immunoSEQ multiplex PCR, and TCRdb's table has in-frame clones only and misses some. The table includes about 130,000 clones, roughly 75% detected once. Sequenced input: PBMCs. These receptors all stem from a female donor in good health and CMV-seronegative. Each CDR3 is given with its conserved first and last residue. D genes are given only for firm matches. Some rows have no size entry. The others give once, few or many, or a class for an expanded clone.

DNA: TGTGCCTGGAGTCCGGGGACTAGCGGGAGATCCCACGAGCAGTACTTC
CDR3: CAWSPGTSGRSHEQYF
J: TRBJ2-7
D: TRBD2
V: TRBV30
size: NA

DNA: TGCGCCAGCAGCTTGGAGGGGGGGACTCGGAACACTGAAGCTTTCTTT
CDR3: CASSLEGGTRNTEAFF
J: TRBJ1-1
D: NA
V: TRBV5-1
size: NA

DNA: TGTGCCTGGAGTGTAGCGGCCTTAAGGTCCTACGAGCAGTACTTC
CDR3: CAWSVAALRSYEQYF
J: TRBJ2-7
D: NA
V: TRBV30
size: NA

DNA: TGTGCCAGTAGTATTGACAGGGAACCATACGAGCAGTACTTC
CDR3: CASSIDREPYEQYF
J: TRBJ2-7
D: TRBD1
V: TRBV19
size: few

DNA: TGCGCCAGCAGCCAAGGAGCGGGGTACCAAGAGACCCAGTACTTC
CDR3: CASSQGAGYQETQYF
J: TRBJ2-5
D: TRBD2
V: TRBV4-1
size: NA

DNA: TGTGCCAGCAGAAATCAGGGGGCAGAGGGGAACACTGAAGCTTTCTTT
CDR3: CASRNQGAEGNTEAFF
J: TRBJ1-1
D: TRBD1
V: TRBV28
size: NA

DNA: TGTGCCAGTAGTATGTTTGCGGGAGAGACCCAGTACTTC
CDR3: CASSMFAGETQYF
J: TRBJ2-5
D: NA
V: TRBV19
size: NA

DNA: TGTGCCAGCAGTTCGGGGGGTCGTGTTAATGAAAAACTGTTTTTT
CDR3: CASSSGGRVNEKLFF
J: TRBJ1-4
D: NA
V: TRBV28
size: few

DNA: TGTGCCAGCAGCTTAATAGCGGGAGGGCCGGTTGAGCAGTTCTTC
CDR3: CASSLIAGGPVEQFF
J: TRBJ2-1
D: TRBD2
V: TRBV7-9
size: NA

DNA: TGTGCCAGCAGCTTAGTTGGACTAGCGGGGGGGAGCACAGATACGCAGTATTTT
CDR3: CASSLVGLAGGSTDTQYF
J: TRBJ2-3
D: TRBD2
V: TRBV7-2
size: NA

DNA: TGTGCCAGCAGTTTAACAAGTCTACAGGGGGTAGCCAAAAACATTCAGTACTTC
CDR3: CASSLTSLQGVAKNIQYF
J: TRBJ2-4
D: TRBD1
V: TRBV28
size: NA

DNA: TGCGCCAGCAGCCAACGCACGGGATTCGGAAACACCATATATTTT
CDR3: CASSQRTGFGNTIYF
J: TRBJ1-3
D: NA
V: TRBV4-1
size: NA

DNA: TGCGCCAGCAGCCAAGGTGGACTAGCGGGAGGCAATGAGCAGTTCTTC
CDR3: CASSQGGLAGGNEQFF
J: TRBJ2-1
D: TRBD2
V: TRBV4-1
size: NA